The clone carrying this TCR beta chain was detected a few times. This specimen comes from a study of beta chain features in type 1 diabetes. From germline, CDR1 is MNHNY and CDR2 SVGAGI (reference sequence). Between the trimmed V and J ends, which lost 1 base and 1 base, there was a span of 10 bases. The CDR3 has 15 residues. As every portion of the isolated RNA was reverse transcribed, the sequencing read expressed TCRB transcripts. TCRdb keeps only in-frame clones here, not all; method: immunoSEQ multiplex PCR. The table has under 900,000 clones, roughly 16% seen once. This chain links TRBV6-6 with TRBJ1-1; D remains unclear. The sample taken for sequencing was naive CD4+ T cells from blood. The receptor comes from a woman between 18 and 29 years old in good health. The CDR3 sequence is CASSYYRVSNTEAFF. CDR3 coding DNA: TGTGCCAGCAGTTACTATCGGGTATCGAACACTGAAGCTTTCTTT.